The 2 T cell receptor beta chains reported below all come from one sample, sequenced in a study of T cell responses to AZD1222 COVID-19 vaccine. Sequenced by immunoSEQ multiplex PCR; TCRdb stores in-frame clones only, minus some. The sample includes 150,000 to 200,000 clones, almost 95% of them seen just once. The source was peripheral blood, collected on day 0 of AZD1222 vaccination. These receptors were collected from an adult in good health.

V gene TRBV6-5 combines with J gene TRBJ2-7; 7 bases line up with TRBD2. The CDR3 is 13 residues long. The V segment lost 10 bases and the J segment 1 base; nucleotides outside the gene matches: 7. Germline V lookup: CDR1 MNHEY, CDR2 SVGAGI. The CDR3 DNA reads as TGTGCCACCAATAGCGGGTCATCCTACGAGCAGTACTTC. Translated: CATNSGSSYEQYF.

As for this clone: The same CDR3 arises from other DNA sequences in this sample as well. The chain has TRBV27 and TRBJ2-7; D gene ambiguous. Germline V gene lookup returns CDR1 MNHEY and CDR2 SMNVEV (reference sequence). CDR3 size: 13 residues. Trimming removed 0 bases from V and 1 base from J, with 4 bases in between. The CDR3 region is CASSLSGSYEQYF. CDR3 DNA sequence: TGTGCCAGCAGTTTATCAGGGTCCTACGAGCAGTACTTC.